This T cell receptor beta chain was retrieved from a study of T cell responses to AZD1222 COVID-19 vaccine. Study-level information: Pooled together were second doses at about 4 or about 12 weeks. Study findings and constraints: Samples come after the peak T cell response, not at day 14.

For this clone: Its antigen is unknown.

Looked up from germline, CDR1 is SGHTA and CDR2 is FQGNSA. The CDR3 extends over 15 amino acids. With 5 bases removed from V and 1 base from J, the gap between germline ends came to 15 bases. Libraries were prepared by immunoSEQ multiplex PCR; TCRdb keeps only in-frame clonotypes and omits some of them. The sample contains 120,000 or so clones, about nine tenths of which appear only once. This sequence was found in an adult in good health. This specimen was peripheral blood, taken on day 0 of AZD1222 vaccination. This chain uses TRBV7-2 with TRBJ2-7, with a possible D match to TRBD2 (5 bases). CDR3 region: CASSDSGGTSYEQYF. In DNA form, the CDR3 reads TGTGCCAGCAGCGATTCAGGAGGAACTTCCTACGAGCAGTACTTC. The whole variable domain, filled in from reference TRBV7-2 and TRBJ2-7, reads GAGVSQSPSNKVTEKGKDVELRCDPISGHTALYWYRQSLGQGLEFLIYFQGNSAPDKSGLPSDRFSAERTGGSVSTLTIQRTQQEDSAVYLCASSDSGGTSYEQYFGPGTRLTVT.